One sample yielded the 19 T cell receptor beta chains listed below, sequenced in a study of control samples from healthy donors and cancer patients. Only in-frame clones appear in the TCRdb table, and some are missing; sequencing was by immunoSEQ multiplex PCR. The sample has 80,000 to 100,000 clones, more than 90% seen once. Specimen: blood. Every receptor here comes from a human donor in good health. The donor label of this sample is uncertain.

This chain connects TRBV9 to TRBJ1-4; no clear D. Trimming removed 0 bases at V and 0 bases at J, with 6 bases between. CDR1 is SGDLS and CDR2 is YYNGEE in the germline V gene. The CDR3 is made up of 15 amino acids. The CDR3 reads CASSVASATNEKLFF. The CDR3 DNA reads as TGTGCCAGCAGCGTAGCGTCCGCAACTAATGAAAAACTGTTTTTT.

V gene TRBV5-1 combines with J gene TRBJ2-5, with D unclear. Germline lookup yields CDR1 SGHRS and CDR2 YFSETQ. There are 15 residues in the CDR3. The V end lost 0 bases, the J end lost 2 bases, and 11 bases lay between the germline ends. The CDR3 sequence is CASSLGNHPQETQYF. The DNA of the CDR3 is TGCGCCAGCAGCTTGGGGAACCATCCACAAGAGACCCAGTACTTC.

CDR3 sequence (DNA): TGCGCCAGCAGCCAAGATATGGTCTACCCCTCCGTGCAGTATTTT. Encoded protein: CASSQDMVYPSVQYF. The chain recombines TRBV4-3 with TRBJ2-3, with no clear D. V was trimmed by 0 bases and J by 11 bases, leaving 18 bases between them. The germline gives CDR1 LGHNA, CDR2 YSLEER. This CDR3 comprises 15 residues.

The genes are TRBV2 and TRBJ1-1; D ambiguous. V shed 4 bases and J shed 0 bases, with 9 bases lying between them. Germline lookup yields CDR1 SNHLY and CDR2 FYNNEI. The CDR3 length is 14 residues. The CDR3 is CASSVLALNTEAFF. The CDR3 DNA follows: TGTGCCAGCAGTGTTCTAGCTTTGAACACTGAAGCTTTCTTT.

The chain links TRBV20-1 to TRBJ1-2, with D hard to call. Trimming took off 0 bases at V and 10 bases at J, with 6 bases between the two ends. The CDR3 spans 10 residues. Germline CDR1 is DFQATT and CDR2 is SNEGSKA (reference sequence). The CDR3 sequence is CSARDGSYTF. The DNA for the CDR3 is TGCAGTGCTAGAGATGGTTCCTACACCTTC.

The V gene is TRBV12-3 or TRBV12-4, the J gene TRBJ1-2; D call uncertain. This CDR3 region has 13 residues. Trimming removed 6 bases from V and 5 bases from J, with 13 bases in between. The CDR3, as DNA: TGTGCCAGCAGGGGATTAGTAGCTTATGGCTACACCTTC. Its translation is CASRGLVAYGYTF.

The chain recombines TRBV5-1 with TRBJ2-5, with 10 bases identical to TRBD2. CDR3 length: 16 residues. CDR1 and CDR2 (germline): SGHRS, YFSETQ. V lost 3 bases to trimming and J lost 1 base; unmatched junction nucleotides: 6. The CDR3 sequence: CASSSLAGGRQETQYF. The CDR3 DNA reads TGCGCCAGCAGCTCTTTAGCGGGGGGCCGCCAAGAGACCCAGTACTTC. Variable domain in full (rest from reference TRBV5-1 and TRBJ2-5): KAGVTQTPRYLIKTRGQQVTLSCSPISGHRSVSWYQQTPGQGLQFLFEYFSETQRNKGNFPGRFSGRQFSNSRSEMNVSTLELGDSALYLCASSSLAGGRQETQYFGPGTRLLVL.

This rearrangement joins TRBV5-8 to TRBJ2-7; D not certain. Germline V CDR1 and CDR2: SGHTS, YDEGEE. The CDR3 is made up of 13 amino acids. V shed 0 bases and J shed 4 bases, with 8 bases lying between them. The CDR3 coding sequence is TGTGCCAGCAGCTTGGGTCAGAAATACGAGCAGTACGTC. Translating it yields CASSLGQKYEQYV.

The V gene is TRBV7-9, the J gene TRBJ2-2; TRBD1 agrees at 7 bases. Trimming at V came to 4 bases and at J to 5 bases, leaving 13 bases not matched to a gene. Per germline, CDR1 SEHNR and CDR2 FQNEAQ (reference sequence). The CDR3 length is 17 residues. CDR3 coding DNA: TGTGCCAGCAGCTCTGGGGGCGACAGGGATAATACCGGGGAGCTGTTTTTT. Translating gives CASSSGGDRDNTGELFF.

This clone was seen once. CDR3 coding DNA: TGTGCCAGCAGCTTTGACGACAGGGGGGCTTTCTTT. Translation: CASSFDDRGAFF. The rearrangement joins TRBV5-6 to TRBJ1-1; 9 positions agree with TRBD1. The germline CDR1 and CDR2 sequences are SGHDT and YYEEEE. Trimming at V came to 2 bases and at J to 11 bases, leaving 4 bases not matched to a gene. This CDR3 spans 12 amino acids.

This chain uses TRBV6-2 or TRBV6-3 with TRBJ2-1; tentatively, D is TRBD2 (7 bases). Germline values: CDR1 MNHEY, CDR2 SVGEGT. CDR3 length: 19 amino acids. The germline V and J ends were trimmed by 0 bases and 1 base, with 19 bases remaining between them. This chain's CDR3 is CASSYSTKERGGSYNEQFF. The CDR3 DNA follows: TGTGCCAGCAGTTACTCGACTAAGGAAAGGGGGGGTTCCTACAATGAGCAGTTCTTC.

The table lists this clone with a count of one. The CDR3 sequence: CSVKQGSYEQYF. The CDR3 DNA reads TGCAGCGTAAAACAGGGCTCCTACGAGCAGTACTTC. The rearrangement joins TRBV29-1 to TRBJ2-7; D perhaps matches TRBD1 (6 bases). Germline CDR1 reads SQVTM; CDR2 reads ANQGSEA. This CDR3 has 12 amino acids. Trimming removed 6 bases from V and 0 bases from J, with 9 bases in between.

CDR3 sequence (DNA): TGTGCCAGCAGTTTATCGGCTGACACTGAAGCTTTCTTT. Its translation is CASSLSADTEAFF. This chain connects TRBV12-3 or TRBV12-4 to TRBJ1-1; D remains ambiguous. The CDR3 has 13 residues. V lost 2 bases, J lost 3 bases, and 7 bases lay in between.

The chain combines TRBV14 with TRBJ2-2; TRBD1 matches 7 bases. The CDR3 loop spans 16 amino acids. The trim removed 3 bases at V and 2 bases at J, leaving 6 bases unmatched. CDR1 and CDR2 from the germline V gene are SGHDN and FVKESK. The CDR3 DNA reads TGTGCCAGCAGCCAGTCGGGACAGATAAACACCGGGGAGCTGTTTTTT. Translated, it gives CASSQSGQINTGELFF. Full variable domain (rest looked up from reference TRBV14 and TRBJ2-2): EAGVTQFPSHSVIEKGQTVTLRCDPISGHDNLYWYRRVMGKEIKFLLHFVKESKQDESGMPNNRFLAERTGGTYSTLKVQPAELEDSGVYFCASSQSGQINTGELFFGEGSRLTVL.

This chain connects TRBV11-2 to TRBJ1-5, with a tentative D call TRBD1 (6 bases). There are 14 residues in the CDR3. Germline V gene sequence: CDR1 SGHAT, CDR2 FQNNGV. The V end was cut by 3 bases, the J end by 1 base, with 7 bases between. The CDR3 DNA reads TGTGCCAGCAGCTTCGACAGGAGCAATCAGCCCCAGCATTTT. Protein product: CASSFDRSNQPQHF.

The CDR3 protein is CASSFGGTSTDTQYF. The CDR3 coding sequence is TGTGCCAGCAGTTTTGGCGGAACTAGCACAGATACGCAGTATTTT. The chain joins TRBV6-2 or TRBV6-3 to TRBJ2-3; D gene unclear. Germline V lookup: CDR1 MNHEY, CDR2 SVGEGT. The length of the CDR3 is 15 residues. Trimming left V 4 bases short and J 0 bases short, with 11 bases between.

The chain employs TRBV6-5 and TRBJ1-2, with D possibly matching TRBD1 (5 bases). The CDR3 is 13 amino acids. Germline V gene sequence: CDR1 MNHEY, CDR2 SVGAGI. The CDR3, as DNA: TGTGCTACCAAGCCCAGGGCGGTCTATGGCTACACCTTC. Protein sequence: CATKPRAVYGYTF.

The gene calls are TRBV12-3 or TRBV12-4 and TRBJ2-5, with TRBD2 matching over 8 bases. This CDR3 is 11 amino acids long. With V trimmed by 6 bases and J by 9 bases, 3 bases remained unmatched. For the CDR3, the DNA is TGTGCCAGCAGCCCGGGGGGGGCCCAGTACTTC. This encodes CASSPGGAQYF.

The chain links TRBV12-3 or TRBV12-4 to TRBJ1-5; D gene ambiguous. Trimming pared 6 bases from V and 1 base from J, leaving 7 bases between. The CDR3 is 13 amino acids. The CDR3 bases are TGTGCCAGCAGCCTCGCAAGCAATCAGCCCCAGCATTTT. This encodes CASSLASNQPQHF.